Here is one T cell receptor beta chain with its context. A read error may be the cause here, since a much bigger clone is one base away. This entry belongs to a study of T-cell reconstitution after alpha-beta-depleted transplantation in children. CDR1 is KGHDR, CDR2 SFDVKD, per germline. This CDR3 has 18 amino acids. Using unique molecular identifiers, the investigators prepared the TCRbeta library. TCRdb analysed the PCR reads with MiXCR anew, one entry per CDR3 protein. The table records approximately 99,000 distinct CDR3 sequences, approximately 6.6% of them present only once. The source of this sequence is a male patient between 2 and 10 years old who had a stem cell transplant for acute lymphoblastic leukemia, so the T cells may come from the graft donor. The chain joins TRBV24-1 to TRBJ2-3, with D perhaps TRBD1 (5 bases). This specimen was PBMCs, mostly from graft donor cells, taken 360 days after TCRalphabeta/CD19-depleted stem cell transplant. The CDR3 bases are TGTGCCACCAGTGACTCCGCCGGGCCATTAAAGGAGACAGATACGCAGTGTTTT. This translates into CATSDSAGPLKETDTQCF.